One sample yielded the 30 T cell receptor beta chains listed below, sequenced in a study of response to subunit inactivated influenza vaccine. TCRdb re-called the RT-PCR reads with MiXCR, one entry per CDR3 protein. The sample has about 800,000 distinct CDR3 sequences, less than 25% seen once. The sample was PBMCs from blood, taken 5 days after vaccination. The receptors were gathered from a man aged 50 to 60 who received an inactivated influenza vaccine.

The V gene is TRBV10-3, the J gene TRBJ2-1; D may correspond to TRBD1 or TRBD2 (5 bases each). The CDR3 contains 20 residues. V lost 5 bases and J 5 bases, leaving 31 bases between the germline ends. Germline V CDR1 and CDR2: ENHRY, SYGVKD. The CDR3 bases are TGTGCCATCAGTCTGCGTGTACAGGCGTTGCGGGTTGGGTCAAACAATGAGCAGTTCTTC. The encoded protein is CAISLRVQALRVGSNNEQFF.

The chain joins TRBV4-2 to TRBJ2-7; unclear D gene. Trimming cost V 1 base and J 6 bases, with 16 bases left between them. CDR3 length: 15 residues. Germline-derived CDR1 and CDR2 are LGHNA and YNFKEQ. CDR3 in amino acids: CASSQVAVQHSEQYF. The CDR3 coding sequence is TGTGCCAGCAGCCAAGTGGCGGTCCAGCACTCCGAGCAGTACTTC.

This clonotype was seen only a few times. The chain joins TRBV4-3 to TRBJ2-1; tentatively, D is TRBD2 (7 bases). Germline V gives CDR1 LGHNA, CDR2 YSLEER. The CDR3 runs 15 residues. Trimming left V 1 base short and J 3 bases short, with 10 bases between. The CDR3 here is CASSQGGGLYNEQFF. The CDR3 coding sequence is TGCGCCAGCAGCCAAGGGGGGGGCCTCTACAATGAGCAGTTCTTC.

On this clonotype: At one boundary the junction diverges from the germline segment, which might be a read error. The DNA of the CDR3 is TGCAGTGCCCCTCCGACGAGGGCTAATAGCAATCAGCCCCGGCATTTT. Its translation: CSAPPTRANSNQPRHF. The V gene is TRBV20-1, the J gene TRBJ1-5; no reliable D call. Germline assignment: CDR1 DFQATT and CDR2 SNEGSKA (reference sequence). This CDR3 has 16 residues.

This clonotype was found a few times. The chain combines TRBV12-3 or TRBV12-4 with TRBJ2-5; 9 positions agree with TRBD2. The J segment lost 5 bases and the V segment lost 8 bases, leaving 6 bases of the junction unmatched. The CDR3 sequence is 13 residues long. The CDR3 spells CASRSGSWETQYF. For the CDR3, the DNA is TGTGCCAGCCGTAGCGGGAGCTGGGAGACCCAGTACTTC.

The J gene is TRBJ2-3, the V gene TRBV4-1, with D perhaps matching TRBD2 (6 bases). CDR1 is MGHRA and CDR2 is YSYEKL in the germline V gene. This CDR3 contains 15 residues. V lost 2 bases to trimming and J lost 2 bases, with 11 bases between them. The CDR3 protein is CASSQPGLITDTQYF. Here the CDR3 DNA reads TGCGCCAGCAGCCAACCGGGACTTATCACAGATACGCAGTATTTT.

The chain is built from TRBV5-5 and TRBJ2-5, with 11 bases identical to TRBD2. The V gene's germline CDR1 is SGHKS and CDR2 YYEKEE (reference sequence). Losses at the gene ends were 4 bases for V and 5 bases for J; bases not matched to a gene: 10. The CDR3 spans 16 residues. CDR3 sequence (DNA): TGTGCCAGCAGCCCCTTAGCGGGGGGGCCGGTCGAGACCCAGTACTTC. Its protein product is CASSPLAGGPVETQYF.

The chain joins TRBV2 to TRBJ1-4, with D unclear. This CDR3 contains 14 residues. Germline V lookup: CDR1 SNHLY, CDR2 FYNNEI. Trimming pared 5 bases from V and 8 bases from J, leaving 15 bases between. The CDR3: CASSPGNSREKLFF. CDR3 DNA sequence: TGTGCCAGCAGTCCCGGTAACTCAAGGGAAAAACTGTTTTTT.

In its sample, this clonotype was seen a few times. V and J are TRBV5-1 and TRBJ2-3; TRBD1 matches at 10 bases. CDR1 is SGHRS, CDR2 YFSETQ, per germline. V lost 2 bases to trimming and J lost 4 bases; unmatched junction nucleotides: 7. This CDR3 is 16 amino acids long. The CDR3 bases are TGCGCCAGCAGCTTACCGGGACAGGGGAAAGCAGATACGCAGTATTTT. It encodes CASSLPGQGKADTQYF.

The chain couples TRBV6-5 to TRBJ2-5; tentatively, D is TRBD2 (6 bases). Germline CDR1 and CDR2: MNHEY and SVGAGI. Trimming left V 2 bases short and J 5 bases short, with 18 bases between. The CDR3 runs 16 residues. The CDR3, as DNA: TGTGCCAGCAGTTACGCCCCCGGCGGGACGTGGGAGACCCAGTACTTC. Its protein product is CASSYAPGGTWETQYF.

This clonotype was counted between two and nine times. The gene calls are TRBV25-1 and TRBJ2-3; 12 positions match TRBD2. Trimming at V came to 4 bases and at J to 5 bases, leaving 7 bases not matched to a gene. Germline V CDR1 and CDR2: MGHDK, SYGVNS. CDR3 length: 16 amino acids. CDR3 DNA sequence: TGTGCCAGCAGTGGCCGACTAGCGGGAGCGTTAGATACGCAGTATTTT. Protein sequence: CASSGRLAGALDTQYF.

This clonotype has only a few counts. The V and J genes are TRBV7-3 and TRBJ2-1; tentatively, D is TRBD2 (5 bases). Germline V gives CDR1 SGHTA, CDR2 FQGTGA. The V end lost 6 bases, the J end lost 2 bases, and 14 bases lay between the germline ends. The CDR3 sequence is 15 residues long. DNA for the CDR3: TGTGCCAGCAGACCTAACAACGGGGCCTACAATGAGCAGTTCTTC. Amino acids: CASRPNNGAYNEQFF.

This clonotype came up many times. The chain has TRBV12-3 or TRBV12-4 and TRBJ2-3; D remains ambiguous. V lost 3 bases to trimming and J lost 6 bases, with 7 bases between them. This CDR3 has 12 amino acids. In nucleotides, the CDR3 is TGTGCCAGCAGTTTCAATGAGGATACGCAGTATTTT. Translation: CASSFNEDTQYF.

This clonotype showed up just a few times. The V and J genes are TRBV20-1 and TRBJ2-2; D unresolved. The ends were cut back, 4 bases at V and 0 bases at J, with 6 bases in the middle. Germline V gene lookup returns CDR1 DFQATT and CDR2 SNEGSKA (reference sequence). The CDR3 has 13 residues. The CDR3 sequence: CSATLPNTGELFF. The CDR3 region has the DNA TGCAGTGCTACTCTCCCGAACACCGGGGAGCTGTTTTTT.

Many counts were recorded for this clonotype. The J gene is TRBJ1-1, the V gene TRBV20-1; unclear D gene. The CDR3 is 12 amino acids. CDR1 and CDR2 (germline): DFQATT, SNEGSKA (reference sequence). V was cut by 0 bases and J by 3 bases, with 5 bases left in between. In DNA, the CDR3 is TGCAGTGCTAGAGATCCCGACACTGAAGCTTTCTTT. Translating it yields CSARDPDTEAFF.

This rearrangement joins TRBV28 to TRBJ2-7; 15 bases map to TRBD2. The CDR3 contains 15 residues. CDR1 MDHEN and CDR2 SYDVKM come from the germline V gene. Germline trimming cut 7 bases from V and 4 bases from J; bases unmatched to any gene: 5. CDR3 loop: CASTGLAGGGYEQYF. The DNA of the CDR3 is TGTGCCAGCACGGGACTAGCGGGAGGCGGATACGAGCAGTACTTC.

The chain couples TRBV15 to TRBJ1-2, with a possible D match to TRBD1 (5 bases). Germline CDR1 is LNHNV and CDR2 is YYDKDF (reference sequence). This CDR3 has 14 amino acids. The germline V and J ends were trimmed by 5 bases and 4 bases, with 14 bases remaining between them. CDR3: CATSGGRNPYGYTF. CDR3 in DNA: TGTGCCACCAGCGGGGGACGGAATCCCTATGGCTACACCTTC.

The V and J genes are TRBV4-3 and TRBJ2-2, with D hard to call. Germline values: CDR1 LGHNA, CDR2 YSLEER. This CDR3 spans 15 amino acids. The V end was cut by 3 bases, the J end by 7 bases, with 15 bases between. The CDR3 DNA follows: TGCGCCAGCAGCCATGTGATAGCCGACGGCGGGGAGCTGTTTTTT. Amino acids: CASSHVIADGGELFF.

The J gene is TRBJ2-5, the V gene TRBV12-3 or TRBV12-4; D unclear. This CDR3 contains 13 residues. V lost 3 bases and J lost 1, with 6 bases in between. The CDR3 protein is CASSFFSQETQYF. DNA of the CDR3: TGTGCCAGCAGTTTTTTCAGCCAAGAGACCCAGTACTTC.

This chain joins TRBV4-3 and TRBJ2-2; D is undetermined. The CDR3 has 13 amino acids. V was shortened by 1 base and J by 13 bases, with 13 bases between the two germline ends. Germline loops: CDR1 LGHNA, CDR2 YSLEER. The CDR3 sequence is CASSQVGSGWLFF. Here the CDR3 DNA reads TGCGCCAGCAGCCAAGTGGGAAGTGGGTGGCTGTTTTTT.

This clonotype was detected only a few times. V gene TRBV4-3 combines with J gene TRBJ2-7; D is possibly TRBD1 or TRBD2 (5 bases each). Germline CDR1 reads LGHNA; CDR2 reads YSLEER. This CDR3 is built from 14 residues. V was clipped by 5 bases and J by 12 bases, with 23 bases between them. The CDR3, as DNA: TGCGCCAGCAGCGTCGGTTCCTATAGGAGTGGGGGGTACTTC. Translating gives CASSVGSYRSGGYF.

V and J are TRBV7-8 and TRBJ1-6, with D uncertain. V gave up 5 bases and J gave up 7 bases, with 15 bases separating them. In germline, CDR1 is SGHVS, CDR2 FQNEAQ. The CDR3 is 15 amino acids. CDR3 sequence reads: CASSILRANNSPLHF. The CDR3 coding sequence is TGTGCCAGCAGCATCCTCCGGGCCAACAATTCACCCCTCCACTTT. The whole variable domain, filled in from reference TRBV7-8 and TRBJ1-6, reads GAGVSQSPRYKVAKRGQDVALRCDPISGHVSLFWYQQALGQGPEFLTYFQNEAQLDKSGLPSDRFFAERPEGSVSTLKIQRTQQEDSAVYLCASSILRANNSPLHFGNGTRLTVT.

This clonotype occurred a few times. The chain employs TRBV20-1 and TRBJ2-1; D may be TRBD1 (5 bases). Trimming stripped 2 bases from V and 10 bases from J, with 9 bases between. The CDR3 covers 11 residues. The germline gives CDR1 DFQATT, CDR2 SNEGSKA (reference sequence). This CDR3 reads CSARRQTEQFF. Written as DNA, the CDR3 is TGCAGTGCTAGAAGACAGACAGAGCAGTTCTTC.

This clonotype was counted at least ten times. The chain employs TRBV10-3 and TRBJ1-5, with 7 bases fitting TRBD1. The CDR3 has 14 residues. V shed 6 bases, J shed 4 bases, and the junction held 6 bases outside the gene matches. Germline CDR1 ENHRY, CDR2 SYGVKD. The CDR3 loop reads CAIRGRGRNQPQHF. The CDR3 DNA sequence: TGTGCCATCAGGGGCAGGGGGAGGAATCAGCCCCAGCATTTT.

This clonotype has a count of ten or more. V and J are TRBV29-1 and TRBJ2-2; D is unclear. Per the germline V gene, CDR1 is SQVTM and CDR2 is ANQGSEA. V was trimmed by 5 bases and J by 2 bases, leaving 9 bases between them. CDR3 length: 13 residues. The CDR3 is CSVLRSNTGELFF. In DNA, the CDR3 is TGCAGCGTTCTGCGGTCCAACACCGGGGAGCTGTTTTTT.

This clonotype was seen ten or more times. V is TRBV6-2 or TRBV6-3 and J is TRBJ2-7; D unresolved. This CDR3 region has 13 residues. Germline CDR1 reads MNHEY; CDR2 reads SVGEGT. V was pared by 4 bases and J by 4 bases, with 11 bases between. In nucleotides, the CDR3 is TGTGCCAGCAGTTGGCTGACTGAATACGAGCAGTACTTC. Its translation: CASSWLTEYEQYF.

The rearrangement uses TRBV4-2 and TRBJ1-4; a weak D match, TRBD1 (6 bases). Looked up from germline, CDR1 is LGHNA and CDR2 is YNFKEQ. V was pared by 1 base and J by 0 bases, with 12 bases between. The CDR3 contains 17 residues. The DNA for the CDR3 is TGTGCCAGCAGCCAAGGGACAGCACGATCAACTAATGAAAAACTGTTTTTT. Protein: CASSQGTARSTNEKLFF.

This clonotype occurred many times. The chain carries TRBV25-1 and TRBJ1-2; 8 bases align to TRBD1. V was clipped by 1 base and J by 13 bases; unmatched bases: 8. The germline gives CDR1 MGHDK, CDR2 SYGVNS. CDR3 length: 13 amino acids. CDR3 residues: CASSESGQARFTF. The CDR3 DNA sequence: TGTGCCAGCAGTGAATCGGGACAGGCTCGTTTCACCTTC.

This chain joins TRBV29-1 and TRBJ2-5; TRBD1 is a possible D gene (5 bases). The length of the CDR3 is 13 residues. The germline gives CDR1 SQVTM, CDR2 ANQGSEA. V was shortened by 8 bases and J by 2 bases, with 15 bases between the two germline ends. The CDR3 spells CSTGWRQQETQYF. The CDR3, as DNA: TGCAGCACCGGGTGGAGACAGCAAGAGACCCAGTACTTC.

The rearrangement joins TRBV5-1 to TRBJ2-1; 7 bases fit TRBD1. This CDR3 is 16 amino acids long. V lost 2 bases and J lost 0; bases outside the gene matches: 5. Germline values: CDR1 SGHRS, CDR2 YFSETQ. CDR3 DNA sequence: TGCGCCAGCAGCTTTGGTGCAGGGGGCTCCTACAATGAGCAGTTCTTC. Translation gives CASSFGAGGSYNEQFF.